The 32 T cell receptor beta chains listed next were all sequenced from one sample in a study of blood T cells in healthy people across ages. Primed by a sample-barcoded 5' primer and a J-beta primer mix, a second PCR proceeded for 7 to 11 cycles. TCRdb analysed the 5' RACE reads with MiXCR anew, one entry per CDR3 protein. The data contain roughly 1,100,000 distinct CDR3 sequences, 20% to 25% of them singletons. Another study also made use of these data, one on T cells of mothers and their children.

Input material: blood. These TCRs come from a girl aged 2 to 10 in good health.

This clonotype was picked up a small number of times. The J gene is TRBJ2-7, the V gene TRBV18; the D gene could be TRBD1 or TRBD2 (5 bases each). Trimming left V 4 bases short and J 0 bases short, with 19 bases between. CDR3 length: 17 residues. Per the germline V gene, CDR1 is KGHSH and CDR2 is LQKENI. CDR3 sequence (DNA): TGTGCCAGCTCACGCGGCGAGGGGACCCTTGACTCCTACGAGCAGTACTTC. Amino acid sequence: CASSRGEGTLDSYEQYF.

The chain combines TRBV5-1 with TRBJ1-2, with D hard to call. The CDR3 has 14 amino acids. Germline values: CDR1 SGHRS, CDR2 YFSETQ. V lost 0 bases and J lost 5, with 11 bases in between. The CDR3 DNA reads TGCGCCAGCAGCTTGGAAGGGTTTACTTATGGCTACACCTTC. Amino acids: CASSLEGFTYGYTF.

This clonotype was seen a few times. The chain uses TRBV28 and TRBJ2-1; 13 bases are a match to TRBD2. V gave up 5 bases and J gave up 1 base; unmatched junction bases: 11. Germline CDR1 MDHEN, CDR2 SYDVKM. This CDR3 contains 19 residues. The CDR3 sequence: CASSRGLAGVSGSYNEQFF. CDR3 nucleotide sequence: TGTGCCAGCAGTCGAGGACTAGCGGGAGTTTCGGGTTCCTACAATGAGCAGTTCTTC.

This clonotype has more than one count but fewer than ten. As DNA, the CDR3 is TGTGCCAGCAGCGGAAAAGGGACCCCGGGAGAGACCCAGTACTTC. It yields the protein CASSGKGTPGETQYF. The rearrangement joins TRBV7-3 to TRBJ2-5; D assignment may be TRBD1 or TRBD2 (5 bases each). The CDR3 has 15 residues. The germline CDR1 and CDR2 sequences are SGHTA and FQGTGA. Trimming stripped 5 bases from V and 4 bases from J, with 17 bases between.

CDR3 in amino acids: CASHMGGGLITDTQYF. CDR3 DNA sequence: TGTGCCAGTCATATGGGAGGAGGGCTTATCACAGATACGCAGTATTTT. V and J are TRBV7-2 and TRBJ2-3; D might be TRBD2 (6 bases). In germline, CDR1 is SGHTA, CDR2 FQGNSA. There are 16 residues in the CDR3. The V end lost 9 bases, the J end lost 2 bases, and 21 bases lay between the germline ends.

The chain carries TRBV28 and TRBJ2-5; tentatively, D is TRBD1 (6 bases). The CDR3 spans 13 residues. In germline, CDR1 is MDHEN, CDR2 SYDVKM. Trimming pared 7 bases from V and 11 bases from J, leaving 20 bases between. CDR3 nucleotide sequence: TGTGCCAGCACGCAGGGGTCGGTTAATAAGCAGTACTTC. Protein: CASTQGSVNKQYF. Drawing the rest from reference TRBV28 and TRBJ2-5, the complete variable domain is DVKVTQSSRYLVKRTGEKVFLECVQDMDHENMFWYRQDPGLGLRLIYFSYDVKMKEKGDIPEGYSVSREKKERFSLILESASTNQTSMYLCASTQGSVNKQYFGPGTRLLVL.

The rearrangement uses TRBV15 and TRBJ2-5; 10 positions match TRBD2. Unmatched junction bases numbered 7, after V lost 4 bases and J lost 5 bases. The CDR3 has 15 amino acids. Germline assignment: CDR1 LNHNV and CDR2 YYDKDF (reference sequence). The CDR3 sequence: CATSKLTSGTETQYF. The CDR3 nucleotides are TGTGCCACCAGCAAACTTACTAGCGGGACGGAGACCCAGTACTTC.

The chain's CDR3 is CASRSTGGRETQYF. DNA for the CDR3: TGTGCCAGCAGGTCAACAGGGGGCCGGGAGACCCAGTACTTC. The chain couples TRBV28 to TRBJ2-5; TRBD1 matches at 9 bases. The V segment lost 6 bases and the J segment 5 bases; nucleotides outside the gene matches: 7. The CDR3 has 14 residues. Germline lookup yields CDR1 MDHEN and CDR2 SYDVKM.

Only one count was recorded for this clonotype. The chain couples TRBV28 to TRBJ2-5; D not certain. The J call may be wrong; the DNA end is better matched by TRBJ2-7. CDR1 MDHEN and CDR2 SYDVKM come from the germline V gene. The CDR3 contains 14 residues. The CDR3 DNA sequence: TGTGCCAGCAGGAGACAATCTGCCTTCTACGAGCAGTACTTC. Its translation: CASRRQSAFYEQYF.

The CDR3 spells CASFRGGQETQYF. In DNA form, the CDR3 reads TGTGCCAGCTTCCGGGGGGGCCAGGAGACCCAGTACTTC. The chain links TRBV7-8 to TRBJ2-1; 8 nucleotides match TRBD2. The better agreement between TRBJ2-5 and the DNA end casts doubt on the J call. The CDR3 extends over 13 amino acids. From germline, CDR1 is SGHVS and CDR2 FQNEAQ.

The CDR3 reads CASTLGAGGYEQYF. As DNA, the CDR3 is TGTGCCAGCACCCTAGGGGCCGGCGGTTACGAGCAGTACTTC. This sequence joins TRBV11-2 and TRBJ2-7, with D perhaps TRBD1 (5 bases). Trimming took 7 bases from V and 4 from J, leaving 17 bases between them. The V gene's germline CDR1 is SGHAT and CDR2 FQNNGV. The CDR3 has 14 residues.

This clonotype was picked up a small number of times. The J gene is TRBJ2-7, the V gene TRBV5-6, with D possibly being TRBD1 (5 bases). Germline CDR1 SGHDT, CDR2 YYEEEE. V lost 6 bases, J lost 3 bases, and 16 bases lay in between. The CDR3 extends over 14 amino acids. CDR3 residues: CASNHPTEDYEQYF. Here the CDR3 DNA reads TGTGCCAGCAACCACCCGACAGAGGACTACGAGCAGTACTTC. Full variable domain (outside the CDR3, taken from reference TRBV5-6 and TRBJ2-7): DAGVTQSPTHLIKTRGQQVTLRCSPKSGHDTVSWYQQALGQGPQFIFQYYEEEERQRGNFPDRFSGHQFPNYSSELNVNALLLGDSALYLCASNHPTEDYEQYFGPGTRLTVT.

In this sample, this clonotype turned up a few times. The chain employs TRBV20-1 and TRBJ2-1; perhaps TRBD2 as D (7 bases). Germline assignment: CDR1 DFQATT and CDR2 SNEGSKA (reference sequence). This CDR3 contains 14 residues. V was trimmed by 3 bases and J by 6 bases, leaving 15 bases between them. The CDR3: CSARGGGFSNEQFF. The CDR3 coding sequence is TGCAGTGCTAGGGGCGGGGGCTTTTCCAATGAGCAGTTCTTC.

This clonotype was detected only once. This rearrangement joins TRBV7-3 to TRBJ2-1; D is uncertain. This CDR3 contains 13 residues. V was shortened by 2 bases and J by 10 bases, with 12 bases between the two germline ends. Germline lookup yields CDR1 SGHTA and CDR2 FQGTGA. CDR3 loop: CASSLAISREQFF. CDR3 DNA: TGTGCCAGCAGCTTAGCGATCTCTAGAGAGCAGTTCTTC.

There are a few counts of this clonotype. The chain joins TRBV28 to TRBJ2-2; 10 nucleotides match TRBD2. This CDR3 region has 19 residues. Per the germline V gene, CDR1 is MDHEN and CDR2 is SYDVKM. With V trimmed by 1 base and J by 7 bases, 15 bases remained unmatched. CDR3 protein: CASSLYGLAGEGKGGELFF. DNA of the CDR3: TGTGCCAGCAGTTTATACGGCCTAGCGGGAGAAGGGAAGGGCGGGGAGCTGTTTTTT. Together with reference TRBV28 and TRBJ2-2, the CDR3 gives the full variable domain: DVKVTQSSRYLVKRTGEKVFLECVQDMDHENMFWYRQDPGLGLRLIYFSYDVKMKEKGDIPEGYSVSREKKERFSLILESASTNQTSMYLCASSLYGLAGEGKGGELFFGEGSRLTVL.

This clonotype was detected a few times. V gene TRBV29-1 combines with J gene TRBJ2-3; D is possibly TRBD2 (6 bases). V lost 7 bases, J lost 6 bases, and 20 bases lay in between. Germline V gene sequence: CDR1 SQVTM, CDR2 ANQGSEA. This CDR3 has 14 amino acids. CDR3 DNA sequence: TGCAGCGCCTCAGCGGCGGGGACGGCGGATACGCAGTATTTT. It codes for CSASAAGTADTQYF.

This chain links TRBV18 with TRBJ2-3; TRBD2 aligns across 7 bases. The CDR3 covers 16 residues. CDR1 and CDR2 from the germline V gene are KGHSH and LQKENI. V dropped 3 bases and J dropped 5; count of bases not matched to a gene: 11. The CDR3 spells CASSPRRSGVKDTQYF. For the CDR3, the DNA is TGTGCCAGCTCACCCAGGAGGAGCGGGGTGAAAGATACGCAGTATTTT.

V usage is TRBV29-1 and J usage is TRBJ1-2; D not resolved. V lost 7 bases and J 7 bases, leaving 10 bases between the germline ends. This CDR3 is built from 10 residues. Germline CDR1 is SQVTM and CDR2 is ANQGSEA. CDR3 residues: CSAEEGGYTF. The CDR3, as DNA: TGCAGCGCCGAGGAGGGTGGCTACACCTTC.

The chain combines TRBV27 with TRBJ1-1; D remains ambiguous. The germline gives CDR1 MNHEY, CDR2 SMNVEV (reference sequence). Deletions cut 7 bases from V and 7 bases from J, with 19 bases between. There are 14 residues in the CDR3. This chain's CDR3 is CASKFLSQAGEAFF. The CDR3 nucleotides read TGTGCCAGCAAATTCCTTTCGCAGGCCGGTGAAGCTTTCTTT.

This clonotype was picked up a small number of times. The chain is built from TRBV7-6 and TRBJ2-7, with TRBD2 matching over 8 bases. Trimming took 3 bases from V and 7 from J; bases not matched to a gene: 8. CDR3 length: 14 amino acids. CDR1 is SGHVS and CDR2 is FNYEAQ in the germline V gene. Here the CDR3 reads CASSLSGGVWEQYF. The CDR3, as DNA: TGTGCCAGCAGCTTGAGCGGGGGAGTATGGGAGCAGTACTTC.

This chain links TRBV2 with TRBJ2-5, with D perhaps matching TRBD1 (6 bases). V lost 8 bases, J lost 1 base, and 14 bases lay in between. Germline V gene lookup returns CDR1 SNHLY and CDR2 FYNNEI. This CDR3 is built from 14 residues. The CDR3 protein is CASQLRGSQETQYF. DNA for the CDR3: TGTGCCAGCCAGTTGAGGGGGAGCCAAGAGACCCAGTACTTC.

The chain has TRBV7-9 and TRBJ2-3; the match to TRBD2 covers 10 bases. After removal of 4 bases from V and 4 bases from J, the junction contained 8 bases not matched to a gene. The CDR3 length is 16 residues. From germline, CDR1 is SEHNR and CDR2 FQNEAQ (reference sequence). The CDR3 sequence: CASSWRASGSADTQYF. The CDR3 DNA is TGTGCCAGCAGCTGGAGGGCTAGCGGGAGTGCAGATACGCAGTATTTT.

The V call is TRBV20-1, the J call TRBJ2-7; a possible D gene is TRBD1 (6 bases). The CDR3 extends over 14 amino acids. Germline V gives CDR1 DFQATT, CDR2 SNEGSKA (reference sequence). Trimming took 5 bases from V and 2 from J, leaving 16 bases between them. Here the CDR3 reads CSAGRQADTYEQYF. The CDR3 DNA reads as TGCAGTGCTGGAAGACAGGCCGACACCTACGAGCAGTACTTC.

CDR3 nucleotides: TGTGCCAGCAGCACCAGCGGGGGGGCCTACGAGCAGTACTTC. Protein sequence: CASSTSGGAYEQYF. The chain recombines TRBV7-2 with TRBJ2-7; 10 nucleotides agree with TRBD2. The length of the CDR3 is 14 residues. Germline assignment: CDR1 SGHTA and CDR2 FQGNSA. After removal of 5 bases from V and 2 bases from J, the junction contained 3 bases not matched to a gene.

The chain's CDR3 is CSARDPSGGFNNEQFF. In nucleotides, the CDR3 is TGCAGTGCTAGAGATCCGTCCGGGGGTTTCAACAATGAGCAGTTCTTC. The chain carries TRBV20-1 and TRBJ2-1, with TRBD2 as a possible D gene (6 bases). The CDR3 spans 16 residues. Germline V gives CDR1 DFQATT, CDR2 SNEGSKA (reference sequence). V was pared by 0 bases and J by 5 bases, with 17 bases between.

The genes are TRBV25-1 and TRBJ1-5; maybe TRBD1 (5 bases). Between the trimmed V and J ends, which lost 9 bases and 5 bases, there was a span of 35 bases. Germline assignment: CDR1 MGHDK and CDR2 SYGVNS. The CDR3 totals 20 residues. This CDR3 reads CASTPLRPDLEPGAYQPQHF. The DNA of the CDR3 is TGTGCCAGTACTCCCCTCAGGCCCGATCTAGAACCCGGGGCTTATCAGCCCCAGCATTTT. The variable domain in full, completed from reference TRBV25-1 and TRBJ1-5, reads EADIYQTPRYLVIGTGKKITLECSQTMGHDKMYWYQQDPGMELHLIHYSYGVNSTEKGDLSSESTVSRIRTEHFPLTLESARPSHTSQYLCASTPLRPDLEPGAYQPQHFGDGTRLSIL.

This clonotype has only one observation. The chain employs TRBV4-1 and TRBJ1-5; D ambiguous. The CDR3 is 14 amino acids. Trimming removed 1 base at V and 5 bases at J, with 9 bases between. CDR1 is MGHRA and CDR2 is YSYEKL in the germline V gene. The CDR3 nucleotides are TGCGCCAGCAGCCAAGGTGGTAGGGATCAGCCCCAGCATTTT. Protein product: CASSQGGRDQPQHF.

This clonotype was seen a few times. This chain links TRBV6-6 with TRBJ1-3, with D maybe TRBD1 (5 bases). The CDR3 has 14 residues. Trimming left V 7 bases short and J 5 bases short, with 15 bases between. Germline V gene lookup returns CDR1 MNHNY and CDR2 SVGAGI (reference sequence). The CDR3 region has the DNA TGTGCCAGCACCCTGGGACTTATCAGAAACACCATATATTTT. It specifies CASTLGLIRNTIYF.

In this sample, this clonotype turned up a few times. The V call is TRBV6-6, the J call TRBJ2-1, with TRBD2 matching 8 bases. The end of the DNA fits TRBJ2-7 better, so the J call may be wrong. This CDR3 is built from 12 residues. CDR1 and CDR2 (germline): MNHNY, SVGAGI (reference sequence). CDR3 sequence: CASSRGLDEQYF. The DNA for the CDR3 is TGTGCCAGCAGCCGGGGACTAGACGAGCAGTACTTC.

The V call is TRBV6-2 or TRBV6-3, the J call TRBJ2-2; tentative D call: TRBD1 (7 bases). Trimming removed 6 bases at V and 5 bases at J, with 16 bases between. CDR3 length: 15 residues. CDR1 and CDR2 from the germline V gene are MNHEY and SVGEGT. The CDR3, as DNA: TGTGCCAGCAGGCCAACAGGGGAGGAGACCGGGGAGCTGTTTTTT. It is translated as CASRPTGEETGELFF.

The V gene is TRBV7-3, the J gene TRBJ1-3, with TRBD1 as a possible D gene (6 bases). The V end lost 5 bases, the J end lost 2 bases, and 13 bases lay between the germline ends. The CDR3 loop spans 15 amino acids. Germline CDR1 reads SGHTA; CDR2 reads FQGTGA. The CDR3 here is CASSAQGYAGNTIYF. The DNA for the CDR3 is TGTGCCAGCAGCGCCCAGGGGTATGCTGGAAACACCATATATTTT.

In DNA, the CDR3 is TGTGCCAGCAGCTTACAGGGTACAGGGCTGTTTTTT. Protein product: CASSLQGTGLFF. The V call is TRBV7-9, the J call TRBJ1-4; TRBD1 is a possible D gene (6 bases). Trimming shortened V by 2 bases and J by 14 bases, and 12 bases separated the two germline ends. Looked up from germline, CDR1 is SEHNR and CDR2 is FQNEAQ (reference sequence). The CDR3 covers 12 residues.